Following are 31 T cell receptor beta chains from one sample sequenced in a study of CD8+CD57+ T cells in acquired aplastic anemia. Profiling of TCR beta VDJ combinations and CDR3 sequences used genomic DNA as template. TCRdb independently ran MiXCR on the reads; one entry per CDR3 protein. The table has a few hundred thousand distinct CDR3 sequences, around 60% seen once; the top ten hold approximately 30%. Input material: sorted CD4+, CD8+, or CD8+CD57+ T cells (not recorded which) from PBMCs. These receptors originate from a human donor in good health.

This clonotype was picked up one time. V gene TRBV5-1 combines with J gene TRBJ1-1; D is uncertain. Per germline, CDR1 SGHRS and CDR2 YFSETQ. The V and J ends lost 4 bases and 2 bases respectively, with 9 bases between them. The CDR3 is made up of 13 amino acids. This chain's CDR3 is CASSQLVNTEAFF. The CDR3, as DNA: TGCGCCAGCAGCCAGCTGGTAAACACTGAAGCTTTCTTT.

V is TRBV7-9 and J is TRBJ1-1; maybe TRBD1 (5 bases). The CDR3 length is 15 residues. Between the trimmed V and J ends, which lost 5 bases and 2 bases, there was a span of 15 bases. The V gene's germline CDR1 is SEHNR and CDR2 FQNEAQ (reference sequence). The CDR3: CASSRDSVGNTEAFF. For the CDR3, the DNA is TGTGCCAGCAGCCGAGACAGCGTTGGAAACACTGAAGCTTTCTTT.

Here the CDR3 reads CASKPRGREVETEAFF. CDR3 coding DNA: TGTGCCAGTAAACCCCGGGGTAGGGAGGTTGAAACTGAAGCTTTCTTT. The chain carries TRBV19 and TRBJ1-1; D remains unclear. The CDR3 totals 16 residues. V lost 7 bases and J 5 bases, leaving 23 bases between the germline ends. The germline CDR1 and CDR2 sequences are LNHDA and SQIVND (reference sequence). The whole variable domain, filled in from reference TRBV19 and TRBJ1-1, reads DGGITQSPKYLFRKEGQNVTLSCEQNLNHDAMYWYRQDPGQGLRLIYYSQIVNDFQKGDIAEGYSVSREKKESFPLTVTSAQKNPTAFYLCASKPRGREVETEAFFGQGTRLTVV.

This chain joins TRBV7-3 and TRBJ1-6; TRBD1 might be the D (5 bases). Trimming stripped 3 bases from V and 10 bases from J, with 13 bases between. The CDR3 spans 14 residues. Germline CDR1 and CDR2: SGHTA and FQGTGA. The CDR3 DNA sequence: TGTGCCAGCAGCTTCGGAGGGGATATCTCACCCCTCCACTTT. Protein: CASSFGGDISPLHF.

The J gene is TRBJ2-4, the V gene TRBV7-8; perhaps TRBD1 as D (6 bases). This CDR3 spans 14 amino acids. V dropped 1 base and J dropped 8 bases, with 12 bases sitting between them. CDR1 is SGHVS and CDR2 is FQNEAQ in the germline V gene. The CDR3 loop reads CASSLGPGADIQYF. The CDR3 region has the DNA TGTGCCAGCAGCTTAGGTCCAGGGGCGGACATTCAGTACTTC.

This chain links TRBV24-1 with TRBJ2-2; D is ambiguous. There are 14 residues in the CDR3. Germline V gene data show CDR1 as KGHDR and CDR2 as SFDVKD. Deletions cut 0 bases from V and 5 bases from J, with 6 bases between. The CDR3 DNA follows: TGTGCCACCAGTGATTTGCAGAGAACCGGGGAGCTGTTTTTT. This gives the protein CATSDLQRTGELFF.

This rearrangement joins TRBV19 to TRBJ2-2; TRBD1 matches at 7 bases. Trimming took 4 bases from V and 3 from J; bases not matched to a gene: 5. The germline CDR1 and CDR2 sequences are LNHDA and SQIVND (reference sequence). The CDR3 spans 15 residues. CDR3 protein: CASSTPGQYTGELFF. The CDR3 region has the DNA TGTGCCAGTAGTACCCCGGGACAGTACACCGGGGAGCTGTTTTTT.

As to this clonotype: One end of the junction varies from germline; a read error may be responsible. The rearrangement uses TRBV7-6 and TRBJ2-5; a weak D match, TRBD2 (7 bases). This CDR3 has 15 residues. The germline CDR1 and CDR2 sequences are SGHVS and FNYEAQ. The CDR3 coding sequence is TGTGCTAGCAGCTTAGGTGGGGGGGCCTTGGAGACCCAGTACTTC. The encoded protein is CASSLGGGALETQYF. Full variable domain (remainder filled in from reference TRBV7-6 and TRBJ2-5): GAGVSQSPRYKVTKRGQDVALRCDPISGHVSLYWYRQALGQGPEFLTYFNYEAQQDKSGLPNDRFSAERPEGSISTLTIQRTEQRDSAMYRCASSLGGGALETQYFGPGTRLLVL.

The CDR3 nucleotides read TGTGCCAGCACCAAACAGGGGCGGTACAATGAGCAGTTCTTC. Translating gives CASTKQGRYNEQFF. V gene TRBV5-4 combines with J gene TRBJ2-1, with 7 bases fitting TRBD1. CDR3 length equals 14 residues. Germline V lookup: CDR1 SGHNT, CDR2 YYREEE (reference sequence). V gave up 6 bases and J gave up 4 bases; unmatched junction bases: 7.

The table lists this clonotype with many counts. The chain uses TRBV27 and TRBJ1-5; a weak D match, TRBD1 (6 bases). Germline V gene data show CDR1 as MNHEY and CDR2 as SMNVEV (reference sequence). The CDR3 loop spans 12 amino acids. The V and J ends lost 10 bases and 0 bases respectively, with 7 bases between them. CDR3 coding DNA: TGTGCCACAGGGGTTAGCAATCAGCCCCAGCATTTT. Translating it yields CATGVSNQPQHF.

The chain carries TRBV5-1 and TRBJ1-1; D is ambiguous. The germline V gene has CDR1 SGHRS and CDR2 YFSETQ. This CDR3 has 13 residues. Trimming left V 4 bases short and J 2 bases short, with 9 bases between. The CDR3 protein is CASSPGFNTEAFF. The CDR3 nucleotides are TGCGCCAGCAGCCCTGGCTTTAACACTGAAGCTTTCTTT.

This clonotype was counted many times. The gene calls are TRBV5-6 and TRBJ1-2; tentative D call: TRBD1 (5 bases). The V end was cut by 3 bases, the J end by 4 bases, with 10 bases between. Germline loops: CDR1 SGHDT, CDR2 YYEEEE. CDR3 length equals 13 residues. This chain's CDR3 is CASSSSGSYGYTF. CDR3 DNA sequence: TGTGCCAGCAGCTCGTCAGGGTCCTATGGCTACACCTTC.

The chain has TRBV5-1 and TRBJ2-5; the match to TRBD1 covers 7 bases. This CDR3 has 14 amino acids. V lost 6 bases to trimming and J lost 2 bases; unmatched junction nucleotides: 7. Germline CDR1 and CDR2: SGHRS and YFSETQ. The CDR3 DNA sequence: TGCGCCAGCAACCAGCTGACAGGGCAAGAGACCCAGTACTTC. It is translated as CASNQLTGQETQYF.

V is TRBV10-1 and J is TRBJ1-1; 7 bases map to TRBD1. Unmatched junction bases numbered 4, after V lost 4 bases and J lost 5 bases. CDR3 length equals 13 residues. Germline CDR1 WNHNN, CDR2 SYGVQD (reference sequence). CDR3 DNA: TGCGCCAGCAGTGGACAGGGCTGGACTGAAGCTTTCTTT. Protein product: CASSGQGWTEAFF.

This clonotype appeared a single time. The rearrangement joins TRBV7-9 to TRBJ2-7; D unresolved. This CDR3 is built from 13 residues. V was pared by 0 bases and J by 7 bases, with 10 bases between. Germline values: CDR1 SEHNR, CDR2 FQNEAQ (reference sequence). The CDR3 here is CASSLATAWEQYF. In DNA, the CDR3 is TGTGCCAGCAGCTTAGCAACGGCCTGGGAGCAGTACTTC.

This clonotype was seen only a few times. The V call is TRBV10-3, the J call TRBJ1-5; D not certain. Germline V gene sequence: CDR1 ENHRY, CDR2 SYGVKD. There are 15 residues in the CDR3. V was shortened by 3 bases and J by 4 bases, with 13 bases between the two germline ends. The CDR3 here is CAISDSDILNQPQHF. In DNA, the CDR3 is TGTGCCATCAGTGACAGCGACATTCTTAATCAGCCCCAGCATTTT.

This chain connects TRBV7-9 to TRBJ1-2, with TRBD1 as a possible D gene (6 bases). The CDR3 sequence is 13 residues long. V lost 0 bases to trimming and J lost 13 bases, with 15 bases between them. CDR1 is SEHNR, CDR2 FQNEAQ, per germline (reference sequence). CDR3 nucleotide sequence: TGTGCCAGCAGCTTAGCTACAGGGTTCCATTCCACCTTC. Its translation is CASSLATGFHSTF.

CDR3 protein: CASSQTPYEQYF. CDR3 DNA: TGTGCCAGCAGCCAGACCCCCTACGAGCAGTACTTC. The V call is TRBV9, the J call TRBJ2-7, with D unresolved. This CDR3 is 12 amino acids long. V lost 4 bases to trimming and J lost 2 bases, with 7 bases between them. CDR1 is SGDLS and CDR2 is YYNGEE in the germline V gene.

This clonotype has only a few counts. V is TRBV24-1 and J is TRBJ2-1; D ambiguous. In germline, CDR1 is KGHDR, CDR2 SFDVKD. Between the trimmed V and J ends, which lost 2 bases and 0 bases, there was a span of 10 bases. The CDR3 consists of 16 residues. As DNA, the CDR3 is TGTGCCACCAGTGATTCCAGCAGGAGCTCCTACAATGAGCAGTTCTTC. Encoded protein: CATSDSSRSSYNEQFF.

Ten or more counts support this clonotype. V usage is TRBV7-3 and J usage is TRBJ2-7, with a weak D call TRBD2 (5 bases). The germline gives CDR1 SGHTA, CDR2 FQGTGA. The CDR3 is made up of 14 amino acids. Trimming stripped 5 bases from V and 7 bases from J, with 18 bases between. The CDR3 DNA follows: TGTGCCAGCAGCCCACTAATAGATTCGGGGGAGCAGTACTTC. Protein: CASSPLIDSGEQYF.

The chain carries TRBV6-1 and TRBJ1-6; no definite D call. CDR3 size: 16 residues. V was pared by 8 bases and J by 0 bases, with 14 bases between. CDR1 is MNHNS and CDR2 is SASEGT in the germline V gene. CDR3 region: CASPGGPGSYNSPLHF. The CDR3 coding sequence is TGTGCCAGCCCTGGAGGCCCGGGCTCCTATAATTCACCCCTCCACTTT.

J is TRBJ1-5 and V is TRBV15; the D is unclear. The ends were cut back, 2 bases at V and 0 bases at J, with 5 bases in the middle. The CDR3 runs 14 residues. Germline V gene sequence: CDR1 LNHNV, CDR2 YYDKDF (reference sequence). CDR3 DNA: TGTGCCACCAGCAGACCATATAGCAATCAGCCCCAGCATTTT. Its protein product is CATSRPYSNQPQHF.

J is TRBJ2-7 and V is TRBV6-6; no clear D gene. This CDR3 is 15 amino acids long. The V gene's germline CDR1 is MNHNY and CDR2 SVGAGI (reference sequence). The V gene lost 2 bases and the J gene lost 3 bases, with 14 bases spanning the gap. CDR3 DNA: TGTGCCAGCAGTTACCCGACTTTTGGGATCTACGAGCAGTACTTC. Translated: CASSYPTFGIYEQYF.

The genes are TRBV10-1 and TRBJ2-5; D is ambiguous. CDR1 and CDR2 (germline): WNHNN, SYGVQD (reference sequence). The V gene lost 3 bases and the J gene lost 5 bases, with 10 bases spanning the gap. CDR3 length: 13 amino acids. DNA for the CDR3: TGCGCCAGCAGTGACCTGGGCAGGGAGACCCAGTACTTC. Protein product: CASSDLGRETQYF.

In regard to this clonotype: Lacking the conserved final phenylalanine or tryptophan, this CDR3 likely reflects a read error. The limits of the CDR3 on the DNA are not certain, so only TCRdb's listed CDR3 is given. This chain links TRBV7-9 with TRBJ2-6. The CDR3 totals 9 residues, both ends included. Germline values: CDR1 SEHNR, CDR2 FQNEAQ (reference sequence). CDR3 loop: CASSLSGTS.

The chain carries TRBV5-1 and TRBJ2-3, with a possible D match to TRBD2 (5 bases). This CDR3 has 15 residues. Germline V CDR1 and CDR2: SGHRS, YFSETQ. V dropped 2 bases and J dropped 2 bases, with 12 bases sitting between them. The chain's CDR3 is CASSFTPGTTDTQYF. CDR3 DNA: TGCGCCAGCAGCTTTACGCCGGGAACCACAGATACGCAGTATTTT.

The chain employs TRBV12-3 or TRBV12-4 and TRBJ2-5, with TRBD2 identical over 7 bases. The V segment lost 5 bases and the J segment 0 bases; nucleotides outside the gene matches: 6. The CDR3 spans 15 residues. The DNA for the CDR3 is TGTGCCAGCAGTGTGGAAGGGACTAACCAAGAGACCCAGTACTTC. It translates to CASSVEGTNQETQYF.

The chain is built from TRBV7-2 and TRBJ1-1, with D perhaps matching TRBD1 (5 bases). V lost 9 bases, J lost 3 bases, and 14 bases lay in between. Germline values: CDR1 SGHTA, CDR2 FQGNSA. The CDR3 has 13 amino acids. The CDR3 nucleotides read TGTGCCAGTAGTTCGGTGGGGCACACTGAAGCTTTCTTT. As protein: CASSSVGHTEAFF.

A word on this clonotype: A much larger clone differs by one base, so this may be a read error. The chain recombines TRBV11-2 with TRBJ1-1; tentatively, D is TRBD1 (6 bases). Per the germline V gene, CDR1 is SGHAT and CDR2 is FQNNGV. V was clipped by 5 bases and J by 1 base, with 8 bases between them. There are 13 residues in the CDR3. The CDR3 is CASSPGQNTEAFF. CDR3 DNA: TGTGCCAGCAGCCCGGGACAGAACACTGAAGCTTTCTTT.

This clonotype was picked up many times. The chain links TRBV27 to TRBJ2-2, with 9 bases lining up with TRBD2. This CDR3 contains 17 residues. V shed 4 bases, J shed 2 bases, and the junction held 8 bases outside the gene matches. The germline V gene encodes CDR1 MNHEY and CDR2 SMNVEV (reference sequence). The CDR3 bases are TGTGCCAGCAGTTCCAGCGATAGCGGGAGCAACACCGGGGAGCTGTTTTTT. Protein: CASSSSDSGSNTGELFF.

The chain couples TRBV7-3 to TRBJ2-1, with 12 bases fitting TRBD2. From germline, CDR1 is SGHTA and CDR2 FQGTGA. This CDR3 spans 15 amino acids. With V trimmed by 5 bases and J by 7 bases, 6 bases remained unmatched. The CDR3 DNA is TGTGCCAGCAGCCCTAGCGGGGGGGCTAAAAATGAGCAGTTCTTC. It is translated as CASSPSGGAKNEQFF.